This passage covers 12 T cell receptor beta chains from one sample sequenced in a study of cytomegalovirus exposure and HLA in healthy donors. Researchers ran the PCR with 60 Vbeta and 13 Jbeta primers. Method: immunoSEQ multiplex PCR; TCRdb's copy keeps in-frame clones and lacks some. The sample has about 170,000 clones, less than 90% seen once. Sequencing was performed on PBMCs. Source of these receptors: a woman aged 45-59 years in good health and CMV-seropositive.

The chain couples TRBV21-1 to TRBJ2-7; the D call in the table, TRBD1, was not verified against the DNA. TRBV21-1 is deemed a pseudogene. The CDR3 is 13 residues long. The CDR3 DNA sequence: TGTGCCAGCAGAGACAGGTGCTCCTACGAGCAGTACTTC. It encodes CASRDRCSYEQYF.

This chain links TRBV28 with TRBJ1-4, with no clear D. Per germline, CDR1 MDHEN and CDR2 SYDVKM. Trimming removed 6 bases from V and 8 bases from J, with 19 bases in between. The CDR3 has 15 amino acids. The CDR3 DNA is TGTGCCAGCAGCTCCCGGGGTAGGGTAGGAGAAAAACTGTTTTTT. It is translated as CASSSRGRVGEKLFF.

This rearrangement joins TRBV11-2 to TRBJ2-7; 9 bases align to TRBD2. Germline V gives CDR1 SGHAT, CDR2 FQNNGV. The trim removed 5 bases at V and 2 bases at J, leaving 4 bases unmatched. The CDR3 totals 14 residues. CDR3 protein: CASSGLAGPYEQYF. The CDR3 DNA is TGTGCCAGCAGCGGGCTAGCGGGGCCCTACGAGCAGTACTTC.

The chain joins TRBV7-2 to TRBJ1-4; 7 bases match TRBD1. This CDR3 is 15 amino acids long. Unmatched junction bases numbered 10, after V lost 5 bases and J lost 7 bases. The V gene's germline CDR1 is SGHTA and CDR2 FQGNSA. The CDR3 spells CASSKTGTGAEKLFF. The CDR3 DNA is TGTGCCAGCAGCAAAACCGGAACAGGGGCTGAAAAACTGTTTTTT.

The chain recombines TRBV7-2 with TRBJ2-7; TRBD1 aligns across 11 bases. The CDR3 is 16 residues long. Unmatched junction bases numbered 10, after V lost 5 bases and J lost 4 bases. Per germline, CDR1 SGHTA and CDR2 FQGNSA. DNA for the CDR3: TGTGCCAGCAGCCTCCAAGGACAGGGGGCGTCTTACGAGCAGTACTTC. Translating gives CASSLQGQGASYEQYF.

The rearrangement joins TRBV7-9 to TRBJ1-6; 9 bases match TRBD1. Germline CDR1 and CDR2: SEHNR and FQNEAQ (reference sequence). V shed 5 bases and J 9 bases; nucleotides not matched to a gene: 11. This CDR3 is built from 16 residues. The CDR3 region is CASSRRLGQGGSPLHF. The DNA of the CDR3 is TGTGCCAGCAGCCGTAGACTGGGACAGGGTGGTTCACCCCTCCACTTT.

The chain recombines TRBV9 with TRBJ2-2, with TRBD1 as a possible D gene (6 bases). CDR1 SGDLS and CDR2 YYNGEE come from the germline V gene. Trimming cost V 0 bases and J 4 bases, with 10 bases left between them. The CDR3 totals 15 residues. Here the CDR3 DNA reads TGTGCCAGCAGCGTAGTGGCCAGGGGCACCGGGGAGCTGTTTTTT. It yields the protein CASSVVARGTGELFF.

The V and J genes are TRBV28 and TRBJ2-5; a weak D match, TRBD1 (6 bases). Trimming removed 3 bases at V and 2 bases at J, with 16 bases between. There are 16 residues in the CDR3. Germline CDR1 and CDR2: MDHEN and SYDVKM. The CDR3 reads CASSFPGRGAQETQYF. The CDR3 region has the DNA TGTGCCAGCAGTTTCCCTGGCAGGGGAGCACAAGAGACCCAGTACTTC.

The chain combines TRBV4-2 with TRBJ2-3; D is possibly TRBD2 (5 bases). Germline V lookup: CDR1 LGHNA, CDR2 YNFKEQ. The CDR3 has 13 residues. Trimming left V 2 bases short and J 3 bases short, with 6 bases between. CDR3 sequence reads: CASSQSGTDTQYF. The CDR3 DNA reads TGTGCCAGCAGCCAATCGGGGACAGATACGCAGTATTTT.

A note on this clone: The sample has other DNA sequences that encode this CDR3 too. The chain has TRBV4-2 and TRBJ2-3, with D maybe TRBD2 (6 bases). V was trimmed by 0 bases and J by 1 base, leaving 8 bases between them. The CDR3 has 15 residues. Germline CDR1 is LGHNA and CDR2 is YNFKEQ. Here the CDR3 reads CASSQDPGGTDTQYF. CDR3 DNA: TGTGCCAGCAGCCAAGATCCGGGGGGCACAGATACGCAGTATTTT.

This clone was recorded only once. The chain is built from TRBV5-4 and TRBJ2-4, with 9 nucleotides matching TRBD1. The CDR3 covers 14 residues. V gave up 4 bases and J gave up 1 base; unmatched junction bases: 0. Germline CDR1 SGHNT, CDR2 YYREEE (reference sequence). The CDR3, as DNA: TGTGCCAGCAGCGACAGGGGGGCCAAAAACATTCAGTACTTC. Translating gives CASSDRGAKNIQYF.

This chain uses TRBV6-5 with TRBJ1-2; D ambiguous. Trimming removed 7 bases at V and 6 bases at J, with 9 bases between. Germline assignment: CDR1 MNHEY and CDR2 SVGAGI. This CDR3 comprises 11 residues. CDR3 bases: TGTGCCAGCATCGGAGATCATGGCTACACCTTC. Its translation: CASIGDHGYTF.